This section outlines one T cell receptor (beta chain) sequence together with its context. The sample is drawn from a study of sequential checkpoint blockade in melanoma. Study information: Patients were randomized 1:1 to nivolumab-then-ipilimumab or ipilimumab-then-nivolumab first-line. After both sequences, patients received maintenance nivolumab.

Trimming stripped 4 bases from V and 5 bases from J, with 9 bases between. The CDR3 length is 13 residues. CDR1 is SGHDN and CDR2 is FVKESK in the germline V gene. Treatment here: randomized to nivolumab then ipilimumab (arm A) or the reverse (arm B). From thawed PBMCs, live CD3+CD8+ cells negative for CD19 and CD56 were sorted. Data came from immunoSEQ multiplex PCR; TCRdb stores just in-frame clones and leaves some out. The repertoire holds approximately 10,000 clones, with more than 70% as singletons. The chain joins TRBV14 to TRBJ2-1; TRBD2 is a possible D gene (5 bases). The origin of this receptor is a human donor with melanoma. Sequences were derived from CD8+ T cells sorted from blood (inferred from file names), sampled from a patient given nivolumab and ipilimumab in sequence. The CDR3 DNA follows: TGTGCCAGCAGCCCGGGAACCCACAATGAGCAGTTCTTC. As protein: CASSPGTHNEQFF.